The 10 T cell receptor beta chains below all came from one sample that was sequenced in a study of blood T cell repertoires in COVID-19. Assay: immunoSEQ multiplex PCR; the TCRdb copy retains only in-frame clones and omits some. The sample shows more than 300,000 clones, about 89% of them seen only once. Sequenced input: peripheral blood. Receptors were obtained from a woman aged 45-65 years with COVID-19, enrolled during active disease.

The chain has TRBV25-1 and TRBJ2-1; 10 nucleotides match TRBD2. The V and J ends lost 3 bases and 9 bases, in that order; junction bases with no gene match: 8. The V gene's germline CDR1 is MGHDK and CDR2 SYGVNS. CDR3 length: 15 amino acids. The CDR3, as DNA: TGTGCCAGCAGTGACTTCAGCGGGAGGGCGGGTGAGCAGTTCTTC. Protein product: CASSDFSGRAGEQFF.

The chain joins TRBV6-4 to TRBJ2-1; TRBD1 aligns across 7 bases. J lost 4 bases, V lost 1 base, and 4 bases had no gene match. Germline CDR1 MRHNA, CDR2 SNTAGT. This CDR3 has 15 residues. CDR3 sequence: CASSDWAGGYNEQFF. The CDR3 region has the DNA TGTGCCAGCAGTGACTGGGCAGGGGGTTACAATGAGCAGTTCTTC.

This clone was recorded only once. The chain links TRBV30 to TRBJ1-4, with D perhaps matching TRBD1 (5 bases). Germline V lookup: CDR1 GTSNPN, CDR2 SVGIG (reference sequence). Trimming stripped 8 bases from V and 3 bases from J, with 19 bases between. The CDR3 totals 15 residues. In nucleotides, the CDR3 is TGTGCCCTCGGAAGGTTAGGACAAGCTAATGAAAAACTGTTTTTT. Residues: CALGRLGQANEKLFF.

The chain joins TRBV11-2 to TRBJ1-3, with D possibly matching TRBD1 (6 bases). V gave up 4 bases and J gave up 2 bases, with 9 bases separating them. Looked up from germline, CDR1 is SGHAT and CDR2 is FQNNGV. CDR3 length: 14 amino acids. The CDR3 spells CASSSGDAGNTIYF. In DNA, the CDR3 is TGTGCCAGCAGCTCAGGGGATGCTGGAAACACCATATATTTT.

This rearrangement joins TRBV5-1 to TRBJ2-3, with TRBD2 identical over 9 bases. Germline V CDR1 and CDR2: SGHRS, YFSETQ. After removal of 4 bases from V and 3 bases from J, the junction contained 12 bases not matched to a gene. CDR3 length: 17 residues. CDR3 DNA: TGCGCCAGCAGCCCTAACATACTGGCGGGAGGGACAGATACGCAGTATTTT. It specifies CASSPNILAGGTDTQYF.

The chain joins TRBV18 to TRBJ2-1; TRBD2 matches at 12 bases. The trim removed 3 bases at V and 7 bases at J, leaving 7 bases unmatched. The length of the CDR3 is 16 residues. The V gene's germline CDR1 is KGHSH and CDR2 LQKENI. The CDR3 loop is CASSPLAGGPGNEQFF. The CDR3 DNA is TGTGCCAGCTCACCGCTAGCGGGAGGGCCTGGAAATGAGCAGTTCTTC.

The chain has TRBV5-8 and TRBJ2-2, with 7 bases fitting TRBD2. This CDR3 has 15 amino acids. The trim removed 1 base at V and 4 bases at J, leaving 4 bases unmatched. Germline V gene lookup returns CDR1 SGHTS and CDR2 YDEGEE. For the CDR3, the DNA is TGTGCCAGCAGCTTGCGGGGGGTTCGCACCGGGGAGCTGTTTTTT. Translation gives CASSLRGVRTGELFF.

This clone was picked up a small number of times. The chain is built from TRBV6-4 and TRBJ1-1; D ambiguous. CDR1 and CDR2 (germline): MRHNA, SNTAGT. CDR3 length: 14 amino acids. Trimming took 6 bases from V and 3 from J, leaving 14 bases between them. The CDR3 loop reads CASRPGAEYTEAFF. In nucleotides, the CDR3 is TGTGCCAGCAGGCCAGGCGCCGAGTACACTGAAGCTTTCTTT.

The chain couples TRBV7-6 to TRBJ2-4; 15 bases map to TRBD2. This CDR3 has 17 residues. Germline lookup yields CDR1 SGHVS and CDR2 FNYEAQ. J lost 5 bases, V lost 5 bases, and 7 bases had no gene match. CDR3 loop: CASSPGLAGGLENIQYF. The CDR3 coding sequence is TGTGCCAGCAGCCCGGGACTAGCGGGAGGATTGGAAAACATTCAGTACTTC.

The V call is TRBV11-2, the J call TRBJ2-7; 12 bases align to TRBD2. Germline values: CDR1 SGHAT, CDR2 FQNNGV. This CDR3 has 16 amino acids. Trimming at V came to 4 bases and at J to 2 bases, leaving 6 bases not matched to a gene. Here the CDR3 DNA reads TGTGCCAGCAGCTATCGGACTAGCGGGGAACCCTACGAGCAGTACTTC. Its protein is CASSYRTSGEPYEQYF.